This entry is about one TCR beta chain. Its antigen is unidentified. CDR3 length equals 15 residues. The V and J ends lost 5 bases and 2 bases respectively, with 14 bases between them. Per the germline V gene, CDR1 is SGHNT and CDR2 is YENEEA. The data originate from a study of T cell responses to AZD1222 COVID-19 vaccine. Findings and limits, study-wide: CD4 TCRs linked to vaccination spanned spike, dominating at 160-218 and 743-854. There were mostly white British donors and more females than males, and clonal diversity was possibly underestimated.

Data came from immunoSEQ multiplex PCR; TCRdb stores just in-frame clones and leaves some out. This sample has more than 110,000 clones, with around 90% found just once. This sample comprised peripheral blood, obtained on day 0 of AZD1222 vaccination. This sequence joins TRBV11-3 and TRBJ2-3; tentatively, D is TRBD1 (5 bases). This receptor was obtained from an adult in good health. CDR3 residues: CASSPLWGNTDTQYF. In DNA, the CDR3 is TGTGCCAGCAGCCCCCTCTGGGGCAACACAGATACGCAGTATTTT.